One and the same sample provided the 25 T cell receptor beta chains below, sequenced in a study of shared clonotypes between healthy human individuals. Produced via immunoSEQ multiplex PCR; TCRdb's table is partial and in-frame only. The data hold roughly 2,000,000 clones, with about 95% observed a single time. Terminally differentiated effector memory CD45RA+ cells were excluded by CCR7 positive selection of CD45RO-negative cells. Sequences were obtained from naive CD8+ T cells sorted from blood. The receptors come from a man in his late teens or twenties in good health.

The chain links TRBV6-5 to TRBJ2-7; no reliable D call. This CDR3 is built from 12 residues. Germline V gene sequence: CDR1 MNHEY, CDR2 SVGAGI. V was cut by 5 bases and J by 3 bases, with 8 bases left in between. The CDR3, as DNA: TGTGCCAGCAGTGAAAGGGACTACGAGCAGTACTTC. Protein sequence: CASSERDYEQYF.

This clone has only one observation. V is TRBV7-8 and J is TRBJ2-7; D is tentatively TRBD1 or TRBD2 (5 bases each). This CDR3 contains 14 residues. V lost 4 bases to trimming and J lost 3 bases, with 13 bases between them. Germline values: CDR1 SGHVS, CDR2 FQNEAQ. The CDR3 loop reads CASSYLAGSYEQYF. The CDR3 DNA sequence: TGTGCCAGCAGCTACCTAGCAGGGAGCTACGAGCAGTACTTC. Full variable domain (missing parts from reference TRBV7-8 and TRBJ2-7): GAGVSQSPRYKVAKRGQDVALRCDPISGHVSLFWYQQALGQGPEFLTYFQNEAQLDKSGLPSDRFFAERPEGSVSTLKIQRTQQEDSAVYLCASSYLAGSYEQYFGPGTRLTVT.

The rearrangement joins TRBV11-2 to TRBJ2-7; perhaps TRBD2 as D (5 bases). Trimming stripped 3 bases from V and 4 bases from J, with 16 bases between. Germline-derived CDR1 and CDR2 are SGHAT and FQNNGV. The CDR3 consists of 15 residues. The CDR3 is CASSFAPGFKYEQYF. CDR3 DNA: TGTGCCAGCAGCTTCGCCCCGGGGTTCAAGTACGAGCAGTACTTC.

This chain connects TRBV6-1 to TRBJ2-5; 10 bases are shared with TRBD2. The CDR3 extends over 16 amino acids. Germline trimming cut 2 bases from V and 2 bases from J; bases unmatched to any gene: 5. Germline V lookup: CDR1 MNHNS, CDR2 SASEGT. CDR3 region: CASSEILAGPQETQYF. For the CDR3, the DNA is TGTGCCAGCAGTGAAATACTAGCGGGACCACAAGAGACCCAGTACTTC.

The chain uses TRBV30 and TRBJ2-1; TRBD2 matches at 9 bases. The V gene's germline CDR1 is GTSNPN and CDR2 SVGIG (reference sequence). Trimming took 2 bases from V and 1 from J; bases not matched to a gene: 3. This CDR3 contains 15 residues. The CDR3 loop reads CAWSSGRPSYNEQFF. The CDR3 DNA reads TGTGCCTGGAGTAGCGGGAGGCCTTCCTACAATGAGCAGTTCTTC.

V and J are TRBV7-8 and TRBJ2-3; TRBD1 aligns across 8 bases. V lost 4 bases and J lost 4; bases outside the gene matches: 10. CDR1 SGHVS and CDR2 FQNEAQ come from the germline V gene. This CDR3 is built from 16 residues. The CDR3 sequence: CASSSRLQGAADTQYF. CDR3 sequence (DNA): TGTGCCAGCAGCTCGCGCCTGCAGGGGGCCGCAGATACGCAGTATTTT.

Comment on this clone: The same CDR3 can be traced to other DNA sequences in this sample. The V gene is TRBV28, the J gene TRBJ1-1, with D possibly matching TRBD1 (5 bases). V lost 3 bases to trimming and J lost 3 bases, with 8 bases between them. Germline values: CDR1 MDHEN, CDR2 SYDVKM. This CDR3 spans 13 amino acids. The chain's CDR3 is CASSLGEDTEAFF. CDR3 DNA: TGTGCCAGCAGTTTGGGGGAGGACACTGAAGCTTTCTTT.

The chain carries TRBV7-9 and TRBJ2-5, with 7 bases lining up with TRBD1. CDR1 is SEHNR, CDR2 FQNEAQ, per germline (reference sequence). The junction had 10 bases not matched to a gene; V was cut back by 4 bases and J by 5 bases. The CDR3 spans 15 residues. This chain's CDR3 is CASSSIQGPYETQYF. The CDR3 DNA sequence: TGTGCCAGCAGCTCTATACAGGGGCCCTATGAGACCCAGTACTTC.

The V and J genes are TRBV9 and TRBJ1-1; no reliable D call. CDR3 length: 13 amino acids. Trimming cost V 2 bases and J 4 bases, with 9 bases left between them. The germline CDR1 and CDR2 sequences are SGDLS and YYNGEE. The CDR3: CASSVEWGTEAFF. The CDR3 region has the DNA TGTGCCAGCAGCGTTGAATGGGGCACTGAAGCTTTCTTT.

The chain combines TRBV10-2 with TRBJ2-7; D tentatively fits TRBD1 or TRBD2 (5 bases each). V lost 4 bases, J lost 6 bases, and 22 bases lay in between. The CDR3 totals 16 residues. Per germline, CDR1 WSHSY and CDR2 SAAADI. CDR3 residues: CASSGGTGGDEGEQYF. The CDR3 nucleotides are TGCGCCAGCAGTGGCGGAACAGGTGGGGACGAGGGCGAGCAGTACTTC.

V usage is TRBV19 and J usage is TRBJ1-1; no definite D call. This CDR3 is built from 12 residues. CDR1 is LNHDA and CDR2 is SQIVND in the germline V gene (reference sequence). Trimming removed 10 bases at V and 5 bases at J, with 14 bases between. This chain's CDR3 is CATARGRTEAFF. CDR3 DNA: TGTGCCACCGCCAGAGGGAGAACTGAAGCTTTCTTT.

This clone has only a few counts. The same CDR3 also results from other DNA sequences found in this sample. The chain uses TRBV27 and TRBJ2-2, with D uncertain. This CDR3 is built from 12 residues. Trimming shortened V by 3 bases and J by 5 bases, and 4 bases separated the two germline ends. Germline V gene data show CDR1 as MNHEY and CDR2 as SMNVEV (reference sequence). CDR3 residues: CASSLFTGELFF. CDR3 in DNA: TGTGCCAGCAGTTTGTTTACCGGGGAGCTGTTTTTT.

This chain joins TRBV2 and TRBJ2-3; the D is unclear. V was shortened by 9 bases and J by 0 bases, with 22 bases between the two germline ends. CDR1 SNHLY and CDR2 FYNNEI come from the germline V gene. The CDR3 loop spans 17 amino acids. CDR3 sequence reads: CASRISEVTDSTDTQYF. The CDR3, as DNA: TGTGCCAGTCGGATCTCCGAAGTTACGGATAGCACAGATACGCAGTATTTT.

This chain uses TRBV7-9 with TRBJ1-6; no reliable D call. The CDR3 length is 12 residues. Between the trimmed V and J ends, which lost 6 bases and 7 bases, there was a span of 7 bases. The V gene's germline CDR1 is SEHNR and CDR2 FQNEAQ (reference sequence). CDR3 sequence: CASRLANSPLHF. In nucleotides, the CDR3 is TGTGCCAGCAGGCTTGCAAATTCACCCCTCCACTTT.

V is TRBV28 and J is TRBJ2-3; D remains ambiguous. The CDR3 is made up of 13 amino acids. V shed 4 bases and J shed 6 bases, with 11 bases lying between them. The germline gives CDR1 MDHEN, CDR2 SYDVKM. The CDR3 loop reads CASSYSTLDTQYF. DNA of the CDR3: TGTGCCAGCAGTTATTCGACTTTGGATACGCAGTATTTT. The entire variable domain, with the rest obtained from reference TRBV28 and TRBJ2-3, is as follows: DVKVTQSSRYLVKRTGEKVFLECVQDMDHENMFWYRQDPGLGLRLIYFSYDVKMKEKGDIPEGYSVSREKKERFSLILESASTNQTSMYLCASSYSTLDTQYFGPGTRLTVL.

The chain is built from TRBV6-5 and TRBJ1-5, with D unresolved. The length of the CDR3 is 10 residues. Germline CDR1 is MNHEY and CDR2 is SVGAGI. Trimming took off 8 bases at V and 4 bases at J, with 3 bases between the two ends. CDR3 bases: TGTGCCAGCGGTAATCAGCCCCAGCATTTT. Translated: CASGNQPQHF.

Details on this clone: Other DNA sequences of this sample code for an identical CDR3. The chain employs TRBV27 and TRBJ2-7; no clear D. Germline lookup yields CDR1 MNHEY and CDR2 SMNVEV (reference sequence). Trimming took 4 bases from V and 0 from J, leaving 7 bases between them. CDR3 length: 13 amino acids. The CDR3: CASSYKSSYEQYF. The DNA for the CDR3 is TGTGCCAGCAGTTATAAAAGCTCCTACGAGCAGTACTTC.

The chain links TRBV9 to TRBJ1-2, with D maybe TRBD1 (5 bases). Per the germline V gene, CDR1 is SGDLS and CDR2 is YYNGEE. The CDR3 has 14 residues. The V and J ends lost 0 bases and 5 bases respectively, with 11 bases between them. The CDR3 is CASSVEEGFYGYTF. DNA of the CDR3: TGTGCCAGCAGCGTAGAAGAGGGGTTTTATGGCTACACCTTC.

The rearrangement links TRBV2 to TRBJ1-1; D is ambiguous. Germline V gene data show CDR1 as SNHLY and CDR2 as FYNNEI. The CDR3 totals 14 residues. V lost 10 bases and J 2 bases, leaving 17 bases between the germline ends. As DNA, the CDR3 is TGTGCCACCGTAGGTGTCCAGAGAAACACTGAAGCTTTCTTT. Its protein is CATVGVQRNTEAFF.

The rearrangement joins TRBV10-3 to TRBJ2-7, with D perhaps matching TRBD1 or TRBD2 (5 bases each). V dropped 10 bases and J dropped 4 bases, with 11 bases sitting between them. This CDR3 contains 11 residues. Germline V gene sequence: CDR1 ENHRY, CDR2 SYGVKD. The CDR3 protein is CATGEGYEQYF. CDR3 bases: TGTGCCACGGGTGAGGGGTACGAGCAGTACTTC.

CDR3: CASSAQTSGGAYEQYF. DNA for the CDR3: TGTGCCAGCAGTGCTCAGACTAGCGGGGGGGCCTACGAGCAGTACTTC. This chain connects TRBV9 to TRBJ2-7, with 14 nucleotides matching TRBD2. The CDR3 sequence is 16 residues long. The germline gives CDR1 SGDLS, CDR2 YYNGEE. The junction had 6 bases not matched to a gene; V was cut back by 5 bases and J by 2 bases.

CDR3 residues: CASSPSRVHEQYF. CDR3 nucleotide sequence: TGTGCCAGCTCACCGTCTAGGGTTCACGAGCAGTACTTC. The V gene is TRBV18, the J gene TRBJ2-7; no clear D gene. V dropped 3 bases and J dropped 5 bases, with 11 bases sitting between them. The CDR3 runs to 13 residues. CDR1 and CDR2 (germline): KGHSH, LQKENI. Supplemented by reference TRBV18 and TRBJ2-7, the full variable domain reads NAGVMQNPRHLVRRRGQEARLRCSPMKGHSHVYWYRQLPEEGLKFMVYLQKENIIDESGMPKERFSAEFPKEGPSILRIQQVVRGDSAAYFCASSPSRVHEQYFGPGTRLTVT.

The V gene is TRBV27, the J gene TRBJ1-3; no clear D gene. The CDR3 runs 14 residues. The V end was cut by 2 bases, the J end by 0 bases, with 5 bases between. Per germline, CDR1 MNHEY and CDR2 SMNVEV (reference sequence). The CDR3 coding sequence is TGTGCCAGCAGTTTAAGTAACTCTGGAAACACCATATATTTT. Amino acid sequence: CASSLSNSGNTIYF.

The table lists this clone with a count of one. V gene TRBV5-5 combines with J gene TRBJ1-4, with D unresolved. CDR1 is SGHKS, CDR2 YYEKEE, per germline (reference sequence). V lost 6 bases, J lost 4 bases, and 22 bases lay in between. The CDR3 runs to 17 residues. CDR3 loop: CASIDLGPGSINEKLFF. The CDR3 coding sequence is TGTGCCAGCATCGACCTCGGCCCCGGGTCGATTAATGAAAAACTGTTTTTT.

The J gene is TRBJ1-1, the V gene TRBV27, with 7 bases that match TRBD1. Germline trimming cut 6 bases from V and 6 bases from J; bases unmatched to any gene: 13. Germline V gives CDR1 MNHEY, CDR2 SMNVEV (reference sequence). This CDR3 comprises 15 residues. The CDR3 sequence: CASSPGTADIPEAFF. The CDR3 DNA is TGTGCCAGCAGCCCAGGGACAGCCGACATCCCTGAAGCTTTCTTT.